The 21 T cell receptor beta chains below were found in one sample sequenced in a study of blood T cell repertoires in COVID-19. Assay: immunoSEQ multiplex PCR; the TCRdb copy retains only in-frame clones and omits some. The data contain 130,000 to 150,000 clones, roughly 80% of them seen just once; the ten biggest clones take up approximately 3.5%. The sample was peripheral blood. Receptors were obtained from a man between 65 and 85 years old who had recovered from COVID-19.

The chain links TRBV5-1 to TRBJ1-1; 8 bases are a match to TRBD1. This CDR3 spans 13 amino acids. Germline assignment: CDR1 SGHRS and CDR2 YFSETQ. After removal of 0 bases from V and 11 bases from J, the junction contained 6 bases not matched to a gene. CDR3: CASSLGQGRYAFF. The CDR3 DNA reads as TGCGCCAGCAGCTTGGGACAGGGGCGTTACGCTTTCTTT.

The gene calls are TRBV20-1 and TRBJ2-3; the D gene is possibly TRBD2 (5 bases). This CDR3 has 19 residues. V gave up 3 bases and J gave up 2 bases, with 27 bases separating them. Germline CDR1 reads DFQATT; CDR2 reads SNEGSKA (reference sequence). CDR3: CSASRAIPSRLDVTDTQYF. In DNA, the CDR3 is TGCAGTGCTAGTCGAGCTATACCTAGCCGGTTAGATGTCACAGATACGCAGTATTTT.

Here the CDR3 DNA reads TGTGCCAGCAGCCGAAGGACTAGCGGGAGTGGGGGGGAGCTGTTTTTT. It yields the protein CASSRRTSGSGGELFF. The rearrangement uses TRBV3-1 (or the pseudogene TRBV3-2) and TRBJ2-2, with 13 nucleotides matching TRBD2. Per the germline V gene, CDR1 is LGHDT and CDR2 is YNNKEL (reference sequence). CDR3 size: 16 residues. The V and J ends lost 4 bases and 8 bases, in that order; junction bases with no gene match: 7.

The genes are TRBV12-5 and TRBJ2-2; no definite D call. CDR1 and CDR2 from the germline V gene are LGHNT and FRNRAP. This CDR3 has 17 amino acids. Deletions cut 0 bases from V and 3 bases from J, with 14 bases between. CDR3 nucleotides: TGTGCTAGTGGTTTGGTACATGTGCAGGCCTACACCGGGGAGCTGTTTTTT. Its protein is CASGLVHVQAYTGELFF.

The chain couples TRBV12-3 or TRBV12-4 to TRBJ1-4; D gene ambiguous. This CDR3 has 13 residues. V was trimmed by 2 bases and J by 3 bases, leaving 4 bases between them. The CDR3 bases are TGTGCCAGCAGTTTACAGTCTAATGAAAAACTGTTTTTT. It yields the protein CASSLQSNEKLFF.

This clone was found a few times. The V gene is TRBV5-4, the J gene TRBJ2-7, with a weak D call TRBD2 (7 bases). V lost 3 bases, J lost 0 bases, and 25 bases lay in between. Germline-derived CDR1 and CDR2 are SGHNT and YYREEE (reference sequence). CDR3 size: 19 residues. The CDR3 region is CASSSSGGLAGPGSYEQYF. The CDR3 bases are TGTGCCAGCAGCTCCTCCGGGGGGCTGGCCGGCCCCGGCTCCTACGAGCAGTACTTC.

In regard to this clone: A read error may produce the germline difference seen at one junction end. V usage is TRBV25-1 and J usage is TRBJ1-3; the match to TRBD1 covers 7 bases. Germline CDR1 is MGHDK and CDR2 is SYGVNS. The CDR3 runs to 14 residues. CDR3 in amino acids: CASCDRAAGNTIYF. CDR3 sequence (DNA): TGTGCCAGCTGTGACAGGGCTGCTGGAAACACCATATATTTT. The full variable domain, in which reference TRBV25-1 and TRBJ1-3 provide the parts outside the CDR3, is EADIYQTPRYLVIGTGKKITLECSQTMGHDKMYWYQQDPGMELHLIHYSYGVNSTEKGDLSSESTVSRIRTEHFPLTLESARPSHTSQYLCASCDRAAGNTIYFGEGSWLTVV.

CDR3 region: CASRFVTGGADGYTF. The CDR3 bases are TGTGCCAGCAGGTTCGTGACAGGGGGCGCAGATGGCTACACCTTC. J is TRBJ1-2 and V is TRBV2; 10 bases fit TRBD1. Germline lookup yields CDR1 SNHLY and CDR2 FYNNEI. The CDR3 has 15 residues. V shed 6 bases, J shed 6 bases, and the junction held 10 bases outside the gene matches.

The V call is TRBV6-1, the J call TRBJ1-2, with 7 bases identical to TRBD1. The CDR3 has 16 amino acids. The V segment lost 0 bases and the J segment 4 bases; nucleotides outside the gene matches: 8. CDR1 is MNHNS and CDR2 is SASEGT in the germline V gene. CDR3 nucleotides: TGTGCCAGCAGTGAAGCGGTGGGAAGGGGGCTCTATGGCTACACCTTC. This gives the protein CASSEAVGRGLYGYTF.

Here the CDR3 reads CASSAEQGAIPYGYTF. The CDR3 region has the DNA TGTGCCAGCAGCGCGGAACAGGGGGCCATCCCCTATGGCTACACCTTC. The chain recombines TRBV9 with TRBJ1-2; 9 bases fit TRBD1. Per the germline V gene, CDR1 is SGDLS and CDR2 is YYNGEE. The CDR3 spans 16 residues. V dropped 3 bases and J dropped 4; count of bases not matched to a gene: 10.

This chain connects TRBV2 to TRBJ2-3; 12 bases align to TRBD2. This CDR3 is built from 16 residues. From germline, CDR1 is SNHLY and CDR2 FYNNEI. Germline trimming cut 4 bases from V and 3 bases from J; bases unmatched to any gene: 5. The chain's CDR3 is CASSGRTSGMTDTQYF. The CDR3 bases are TGTGCCAGCAGTGGACGGACTAGCGGGATGACAGATACGCAGTATTTT. Together with reference TRBV2 and TRBJ2-3, the CDR3 gives the full variable domain: EPEVTQTPSHQVTQMGQEVILRCVPISNHLYFYWYRQILGQKVEFLVSFYNNEISEKSEIFDDQFSVERPDGSNFTLKIRSTKLEDSAMYFCASSGRTSGMTDTQYFGPGTRLTVL.

The chain has TRBV4-1 and TRBJ2-1; 10 bases fit TRBD2. V was pared by 1 base and J by 6 bases, with 6 bases of the junction left unmatched. The germline gives CDR1 MGHRA, CDR2 YSYEKL. This CDR3 contains 16 residues. As DNA, the CDR3 is TGCGCCAGCAGCCAAGGCTCCAGCGGGAGGGGCAATGAGCAGTTCTTC. The encoded protein is CASSQGSSGRGNEQFF.

The V gene is TRBV5-1, the J gene TRBJ2-3; TRBD2 is a possible D gene (6 bases). The CDR3 covers 15 residues. From germline, CDR1 is SGHRS and CDR2 YFSETQ. Trimming removed 3 bases from V and 1 base from J, with 12 bases in between. The CDR3 region has the DNA TGCGCCAGCAGCTGGGCTAGCGTGGGCACAGATACGCAGTATTTT. Its protein is CASSWASVGTDTQYF.

The rearrangement joins TRBV11-2 to TRBJ2-7, with D perhaps TRBD1 (6 bases). Trimming cost V 2 bases and J 3 bases, with 14 bases left between them. The V gene's germline CDR1 is SGHAT and CDR2 FQNNGV. The CDR3 extends over 15 amino acids. CDR3 in amino acids: CASSLPGVSSYEQYF. The CDR3, as DNA: TGTGCCAGCAGCTTACCAGGGGTCTCGAGCTACGAGCAGTACTTC.

J is TRBJ2-7 and V is TRBV29-1, with a possible D match to TRBD2 (6 bases). V was trimmed by 7 bases and J by 6 bases, leaving 25 bases between them. Germline V gene data show CDR1 as SQVTM and CDR2 as ANQGSEA. The CDR3 is 15 residues long. The DNA for the CDR3 is TGCAGCGCCGGCCCCCCGGGACGGAGGGATGGCGAGCAGTACTTC. It encodes CSAGPPGRRDGEQYF.

V gene TRBV2 combines with J gene TRBJ2-1; TRBD2 might be the D (6 bases). CDR1 is SNHLY, CDR2 FYNNEI, per germline. V was clipped by 6 bases and J by 4 bases, with 13 bases between them. The CDR3 contains 14 residues. CDR3 in DNA: TGTGCCAGCAGCGAGCGGGCATCATACAATGAGCAGTTCTTC. It translates to CASSERASYNEQFF.

The rearrangement links TRBV5-5 to TRBJ2-1; 15 bases are a match to TRBD2. V was pared by 0 bases and J by 8 bases, with 9 bases of the junction left unmatched. The length of the CDR3 is 18 residues. Germline V CDR1 and CDR2: SGHKS, YYEKEE (reference sequence). CDR3 amino acids: CASSLAPGLAGGSYEQFF. DNA for the CDR3: TGTGCCAGCAGCTTGGCTCCGGGACTAGCGGGAGGTAGCTATGAGCAGTTCTTC.

This clone has a single count. The chain has TRBV25-1 and TRBJ2-2, with D possibly being TRBD1 (5 bases). V was clipped by 1 base and J by 0 bases, with 12 bases between them. This CDR3 contains 17 residues. The germline gives CDR1 MGHDK, CDR2 SYGVNS. CDR3 in DNA: TGTGCCAGCAGTGAATCGACAGCGACAGCGAACACCGGGGAGCTGTTTTTT. Protein product: CASSESTATANTGELFF. Variable domain in full (rest from reference TRBV25-1 and TRBJ2-2): EADIYQTPRYLVIGTGKKITLECSQTMGHDKMYWYQQDPGMELHLIHYSYGVNSTEKGDLSSESTVSRIRTEHFPLTLESARPSHTSQYLCASSESTATANTGELFFGEGSRLTVL.

This clone was detected a few times. V gene TRBV5-5 combines with J gene TRBJ1-4, with D unresolved. Germline CDR1 reads SGHKS; CDR2 reads YYEKEE (reference sequence). This CDR3 is 16 amino acids long. With 4 bases removed from V and 4 bases from J, the gap between germline ends came to 17 bases. The CDR3 region has the DNA TGTGCCAGCAGCCCCAGGCCCGCAGCGGTTAATGAAAAACTGTTTTTT. This codes for CASSPRPAAVNEKLFF.

This clone was counted between two and nine times. J is TRBJ2-1 and V is TRBV29-1; D is ambiguous. Germline V CDR1 and CDR2: SQVTM, ANQGSEA. The CDR3 contains 14 residues. Trimming left V 4 bases short and J 2 bases short, with 12 bases between. CDR3 in DNA: TGCAGCGTTGGGAAGCGACTGGCCTACAATGAGCAGTTCTTC. Translated, it gives CSVGKRLAYNEQFF.

The chain employs TRBV27 and TRBJ2-7; 7 positions agree with TRBD1. Trimming at V came to 6 bases and at J to 4 bases, leaving 9 bases not matched to a gene. This CDR3 comprises 14 residues. Germline V gene sequence: CDR1 MNHEY, CDR2 SMNVEV (reference sequence). The CDR3 sequence is CASSPTLTGYEQYF. DNA of the CDR3: TGTGCCAGCAGCCCGACACTGACAGGGTACGAGCAGTACTTC.